This TCR beta chain emerged from a study of shared clonotypes between healthy human individuals. CD45RO-negative cells were positively selected for CCR7, leaving out terminally differentiated effector memory CD45RA+ cells. Data came from immunoSEQ multiplex PCR; TCRdb stores just in-frame clones and leaves some out. The table includes millions of clones, 93% detected once. A single count supports this clone. Germline V lookup: CDR1 LNHDA, CDR2 SQIVND (reference sequence). The CDR3 runs to 12 residues. V lost 5 bases to trimming and J lost 5 bases, with 10 bases between them. Sequencing input: naive CD8+ T cells from PBMCs. The chain is built from TRBV19 and TRBJ2-7, with D perhaps matching TRBD2 (5 bases). The TCR originated in a man aged 18 to 29 in good health. Some clones in this sample may be carry-over from other donors' samples. The CDR3 nucleotides are TGTGCCAGTAGTCGAGGGTTCCACGAGCAGTACTTC. Its translation: CASSRGFHEQYF.